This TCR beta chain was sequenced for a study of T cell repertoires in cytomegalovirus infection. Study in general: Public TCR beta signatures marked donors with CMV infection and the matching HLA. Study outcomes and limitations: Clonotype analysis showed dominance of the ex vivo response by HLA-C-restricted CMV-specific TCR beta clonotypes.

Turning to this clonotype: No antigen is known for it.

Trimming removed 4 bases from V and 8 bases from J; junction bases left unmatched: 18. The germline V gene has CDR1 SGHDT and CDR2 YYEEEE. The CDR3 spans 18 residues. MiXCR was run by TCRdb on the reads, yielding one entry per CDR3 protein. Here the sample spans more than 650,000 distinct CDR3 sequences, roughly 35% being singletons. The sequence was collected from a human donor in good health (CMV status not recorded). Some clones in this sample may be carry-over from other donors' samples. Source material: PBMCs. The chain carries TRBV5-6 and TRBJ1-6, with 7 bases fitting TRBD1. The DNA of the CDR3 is TGTGCCAGCAGCCCGACGACTCTACAGGGGCAGAGGGATTCACCCCTCCACTTT. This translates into CASSPTTLQGQRDSPLHF. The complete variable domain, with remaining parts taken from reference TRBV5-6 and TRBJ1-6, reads DAGVTQSPTHLIKTRGQQVTLRCSPKSGHDTVSWYQQALGQGPQFIFQYYEEEERQRGNFPDRFSGHQFPNYSSELNVNALLLGDSALYLCASSPTTLQGQRDSPLHFGNGTRLTVT.